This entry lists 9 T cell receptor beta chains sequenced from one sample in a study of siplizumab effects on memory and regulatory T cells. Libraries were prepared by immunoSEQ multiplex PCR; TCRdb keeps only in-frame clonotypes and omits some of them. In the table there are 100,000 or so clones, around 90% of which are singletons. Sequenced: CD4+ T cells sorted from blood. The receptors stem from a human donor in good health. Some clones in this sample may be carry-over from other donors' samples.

CDR3: CASSLSRAAANTGELFF. The CDR3 DNA is TGTGCCAGCAGCTTAAGTAGGGCGGCAGCCAACACCGGGGAGCTGTTTTTT. This sequence joins TRBV7-9 and TRBJ2-2; D is uncertain. V was pared by 2 bases and J by 2 bases, with 15 bases between. Germline CDR1 is SEHNR and CDR2 is FQNEAQ (reference sequence). The CDR3 totals 17 residues.

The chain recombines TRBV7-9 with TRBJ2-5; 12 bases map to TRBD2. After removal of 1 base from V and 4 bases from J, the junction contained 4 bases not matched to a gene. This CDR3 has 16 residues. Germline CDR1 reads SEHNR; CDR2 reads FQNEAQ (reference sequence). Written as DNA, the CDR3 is TGTGCCAGCAGCTTAGTGTCTAGCGGGAGGGGAGAGACCCAGTACTTC. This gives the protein CASSLVSSGRGETQYF.

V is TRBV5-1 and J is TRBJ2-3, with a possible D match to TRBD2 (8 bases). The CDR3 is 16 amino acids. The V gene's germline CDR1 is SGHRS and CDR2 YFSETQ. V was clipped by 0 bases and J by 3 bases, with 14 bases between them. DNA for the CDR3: TGCGCCAGCAGCTTGGTCGGGAGGGGGCGAACAGATACGCAGTATTTT. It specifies CASSLVGRGRTDTQYF. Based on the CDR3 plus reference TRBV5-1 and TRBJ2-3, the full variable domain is KAGVTQTPRYLIKTRGQQVTLSCSPISGHRSVSWYQQTPGQGLQFLFEYFSETQRNKGNFPGRFSGRQFSNSRSEMNVSTLELGDSALYLCASSLVGRGRTDTQYFGPGTRLTVL.

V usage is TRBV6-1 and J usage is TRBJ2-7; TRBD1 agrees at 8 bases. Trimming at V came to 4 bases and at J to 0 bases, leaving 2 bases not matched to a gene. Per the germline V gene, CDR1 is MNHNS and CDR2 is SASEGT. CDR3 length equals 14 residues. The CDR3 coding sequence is TGTGCCAGCAGTGGGACAGGGCACTCCTACGAGCAGTACTTC. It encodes CASSGTGHSYEQYF.

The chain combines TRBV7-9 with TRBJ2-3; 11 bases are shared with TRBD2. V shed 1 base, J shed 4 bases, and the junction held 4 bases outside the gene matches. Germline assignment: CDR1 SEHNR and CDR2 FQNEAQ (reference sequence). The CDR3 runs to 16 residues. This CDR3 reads CASSLVLAGGSDTQYF. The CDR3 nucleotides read TGTGCCAGCAGCTTAGTCCTAGCGGGAGGTTCAGATACGCAGTATTTT.

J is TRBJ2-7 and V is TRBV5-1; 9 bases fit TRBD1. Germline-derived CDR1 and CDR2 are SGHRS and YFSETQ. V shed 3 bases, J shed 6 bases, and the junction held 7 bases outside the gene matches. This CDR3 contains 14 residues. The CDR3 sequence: CASSWGDREGEQYF. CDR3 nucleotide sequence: TGCGCCAGCAGCTGGGGGGACAGGGAAGGCGAGCAGTACTTC.

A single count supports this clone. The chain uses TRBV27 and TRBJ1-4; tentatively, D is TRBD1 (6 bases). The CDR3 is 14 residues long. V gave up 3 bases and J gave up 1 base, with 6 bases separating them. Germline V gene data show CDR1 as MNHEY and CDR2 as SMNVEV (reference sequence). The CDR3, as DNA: TGTGCCAGCAGTTTGACAGGAACTAATGAAAAACTGTTTTTT. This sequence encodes CASSLTGTNEKLFF.

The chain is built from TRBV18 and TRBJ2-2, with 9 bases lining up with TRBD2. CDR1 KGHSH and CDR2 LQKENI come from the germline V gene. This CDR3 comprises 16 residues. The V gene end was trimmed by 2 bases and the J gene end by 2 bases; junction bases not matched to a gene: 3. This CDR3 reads CASSPVSGSNTGELFF. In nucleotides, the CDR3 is TGTGCCAGCTCACCAGTTAGCGGGAGCAACACCGGGGAGCTGTTTTTT.

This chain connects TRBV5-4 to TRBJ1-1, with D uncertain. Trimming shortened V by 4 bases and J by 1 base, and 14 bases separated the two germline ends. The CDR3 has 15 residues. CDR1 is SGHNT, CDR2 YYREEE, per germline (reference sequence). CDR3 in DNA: TGTGCCAGCAGCGGAGATGTTACGGGGAACACTGAAGCTTTCTTT. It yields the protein CASSGDVTGNTEAFF.